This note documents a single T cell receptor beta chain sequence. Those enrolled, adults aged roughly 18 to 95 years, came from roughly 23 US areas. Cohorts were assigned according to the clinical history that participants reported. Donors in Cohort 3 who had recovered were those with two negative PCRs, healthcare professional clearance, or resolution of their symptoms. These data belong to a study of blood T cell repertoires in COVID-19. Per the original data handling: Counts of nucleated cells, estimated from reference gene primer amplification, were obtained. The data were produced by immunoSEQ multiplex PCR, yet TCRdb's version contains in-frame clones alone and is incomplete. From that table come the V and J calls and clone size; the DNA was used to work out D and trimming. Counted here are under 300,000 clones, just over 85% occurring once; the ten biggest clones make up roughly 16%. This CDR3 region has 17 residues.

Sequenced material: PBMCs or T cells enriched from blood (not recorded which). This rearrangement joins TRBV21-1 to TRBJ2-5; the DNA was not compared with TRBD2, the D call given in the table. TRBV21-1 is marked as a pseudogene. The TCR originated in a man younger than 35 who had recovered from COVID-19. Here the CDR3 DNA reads TGTGCCAGCAGCAAAGTCCCGGCTAGCGGGTACCAAGAGACCCAGTACTTC. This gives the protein CASSKVPASGYQETQYF.